Detailed here is one T cell receptor (beta chain). This specimen belongs to a study of cytomegalovirus exposure and HLA in healthy donors. Study-wide background: Of the donors genotyped, several hundred in all, 65% to 90% fell in the Caucasian-associated ancestry cluster.

Between the trimmed V and J ends, which lost 4 bases and 4 bases, there was a span of 15 bases. Germline V gene sequence: CDR1 SGHDT, CDR2 YYEEEE. The CDR3 extends over 14 amino acids. PCR was performed using 60 Vbeta and 13 Jbeta primers. Clones were sequenced by immunoSEQ multiplex PCR, and TCRdb holds only the in-frame ones, with some missing. The sample holds tens of thousands of clones; approximately 80% are singletons and the top ten take over 2.5%. The sequencing input was PBMCs. This clonotype was obtained from a woman aged 25 to 39 in good health and CMV-seronegative. The gene calls are TRBV5-6 and TRBJ2-7, with D maybe TRBD1 (6 bases). CDR3 sequence reads: CASSTITGQYEQYF. The CDR3 DNA is TGTGCCAGCAGCACAATCACAGGGCAGTACGAGCAGTACTTC.